This TCR beta chain stems from a study of blood T cells in healthy people across ages. Findings and caveats of the study: Estimated diversity across one million T cells was deemed an underestimate. Long-lived and aged donors differed, with more naive CD4+ cells and higher diversity in the long-lived.

There are 17 residues in the CDR3. Trimming removed 2 bases at V and 7 bases at J, with 23 bases between. Germline V lookup: CDR1 ENHRY, CDR2 SYGVKD. With regard to this clonotype: The antigen remains undetermined.

Primed by a sample-barcoded 5' primer and a J-beta primer mix, a second PCR proceeded for roughly 6 to 12 cycles. Every cDNA molecule bore a tag from a template-switch adaptor containing 12 random nucleotides. Per-sample output comprised a minimum of 3 million paired-end reads containing CDR3. TCRdb re-called the 5' RACE reads through MiXCR, storing one row per CDR3 protein. The sample includes hundreds of thousands of distinct CDR3 sequences, about 53% seen only once; the top ten take 30% to 40%. The gene calls are TRBV10-3 and TRBJ2-5; TRBD2 is a possible D gene (6 bases). Input material: blood. This TCR was sampled from a man aged 60 to 69 in good health. The CDR3 coding sequence is TGTGCCATCAGTGAGACGTACCGGGACTCCGAAAGGGGGACCCAGTACTTC. Translating gives CAISETYRDSERGTQYF.